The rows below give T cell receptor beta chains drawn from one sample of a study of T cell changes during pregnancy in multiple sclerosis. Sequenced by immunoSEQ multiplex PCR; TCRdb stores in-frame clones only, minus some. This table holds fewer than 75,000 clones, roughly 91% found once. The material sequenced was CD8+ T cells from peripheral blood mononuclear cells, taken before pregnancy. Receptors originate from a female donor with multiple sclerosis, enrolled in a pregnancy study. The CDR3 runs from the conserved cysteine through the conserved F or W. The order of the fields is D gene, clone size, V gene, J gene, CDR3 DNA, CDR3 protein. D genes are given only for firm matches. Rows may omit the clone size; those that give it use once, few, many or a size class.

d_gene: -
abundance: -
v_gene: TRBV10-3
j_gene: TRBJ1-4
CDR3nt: TGTGCCATCAGTGAGGCGAGGGATGAAAAACTGTTTTTT
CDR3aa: CAISEARDEKLFF

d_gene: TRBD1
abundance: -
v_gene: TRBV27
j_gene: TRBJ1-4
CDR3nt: TGTGCCAGCAGTCCGTACCGGGACAGCGGTGAAAAACTGTTTTTT
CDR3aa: CASSPYRDSGEKLFF

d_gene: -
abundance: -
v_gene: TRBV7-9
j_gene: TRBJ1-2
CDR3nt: TGTGCCAGCAGCTTAGCTGGAGGGTCCTATGGCTACACCTTC
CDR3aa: CASSLAGGSYGYTF

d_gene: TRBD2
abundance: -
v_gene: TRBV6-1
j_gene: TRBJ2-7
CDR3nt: TGTGCCAGCGGGGGGACTAGCGGTGCCTACGAGCAGTACTTC
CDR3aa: CASGGTSGAYEQYF

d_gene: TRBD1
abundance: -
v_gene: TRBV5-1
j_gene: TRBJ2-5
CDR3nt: TGCGCCAGCAGCCCAGGACAGGGTGCCCAAGAGACCCAGTACTTC
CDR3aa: CASSPGQGAQETQYF

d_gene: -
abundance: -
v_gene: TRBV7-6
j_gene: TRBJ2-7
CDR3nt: TGTGCCAGCAGCTTTGCCTCGGACACCTCAGAGCAGTACTTC
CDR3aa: CASSFASDTSEQYF

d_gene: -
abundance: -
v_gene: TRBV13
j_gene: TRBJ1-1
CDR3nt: TGTGCCAGCATCGAGGTCCCGAACACTGAAGCTTTCTTT
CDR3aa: CASIEVPNTEAFF

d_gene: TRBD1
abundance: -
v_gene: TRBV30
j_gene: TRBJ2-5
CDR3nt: TGTGCCTGGAGCCCGGGACAGGGCTGGGAGACCCAGTACTTC
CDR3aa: CAWSPGQGWETQYF

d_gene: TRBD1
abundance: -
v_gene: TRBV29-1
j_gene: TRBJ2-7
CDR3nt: TGCAGCGTTGTCGGACAGGACCTACCCTACGAGCAGTACTTC
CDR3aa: CSVVGQDLPYEQYF

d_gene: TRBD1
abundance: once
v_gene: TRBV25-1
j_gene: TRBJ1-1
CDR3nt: TGTGCCAGCAGTGTGTCCGGGACAGGGGGCTATTTCACTGAAGCTTTCTTT
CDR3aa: CASSVSGTGGYFTEAFF

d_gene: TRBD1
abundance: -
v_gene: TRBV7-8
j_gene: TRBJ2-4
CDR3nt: TGTGCCAGCAGCGCACGACAGGGTGGCAAAAACATTCAGTACTTC
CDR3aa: CASSARQGGKNIQYF

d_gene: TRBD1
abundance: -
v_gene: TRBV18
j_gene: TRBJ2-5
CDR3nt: TGTGCCAGCTCACCAGGGGACAGGGGGCTAGAGACCCAGTACTTC
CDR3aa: CASSPGDRGLETQYF

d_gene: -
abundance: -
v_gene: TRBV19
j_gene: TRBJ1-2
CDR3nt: TGTGCCAGTAGTATAGGCGATTATGGCTACACCTTC
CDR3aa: CASSIGDYGYTF